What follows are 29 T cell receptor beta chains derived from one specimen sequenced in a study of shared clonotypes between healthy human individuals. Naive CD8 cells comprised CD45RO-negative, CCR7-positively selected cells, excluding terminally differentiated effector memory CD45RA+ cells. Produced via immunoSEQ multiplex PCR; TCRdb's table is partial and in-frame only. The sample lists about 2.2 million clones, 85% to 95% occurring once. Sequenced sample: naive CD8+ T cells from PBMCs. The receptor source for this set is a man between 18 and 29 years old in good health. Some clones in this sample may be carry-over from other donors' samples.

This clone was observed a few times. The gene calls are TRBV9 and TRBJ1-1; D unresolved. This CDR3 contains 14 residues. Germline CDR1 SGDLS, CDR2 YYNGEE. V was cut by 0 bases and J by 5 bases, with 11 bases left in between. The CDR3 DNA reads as TGTGCCAGCAGCGTAGGGGGAGGGATAACTGAAGCTTTCTTT. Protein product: CASSVGGGITEAFF.

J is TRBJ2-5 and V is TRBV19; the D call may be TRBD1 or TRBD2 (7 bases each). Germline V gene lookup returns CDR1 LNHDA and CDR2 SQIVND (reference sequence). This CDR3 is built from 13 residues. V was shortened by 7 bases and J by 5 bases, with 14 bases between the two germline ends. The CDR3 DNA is TGTGCCAGTATCTCCAGGGGGGGGGAGACCCAGTACTTC. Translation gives CASISRGGETQYF.

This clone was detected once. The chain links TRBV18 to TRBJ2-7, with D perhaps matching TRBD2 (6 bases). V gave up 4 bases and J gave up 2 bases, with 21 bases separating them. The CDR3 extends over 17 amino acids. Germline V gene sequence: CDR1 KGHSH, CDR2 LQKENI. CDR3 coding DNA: TGTGCCAGCTCACGCCTTGGGCCGCGGGACGGGACCTACGAGCAGTACTTC. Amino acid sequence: CASSRLGPRDGTYEQYF.

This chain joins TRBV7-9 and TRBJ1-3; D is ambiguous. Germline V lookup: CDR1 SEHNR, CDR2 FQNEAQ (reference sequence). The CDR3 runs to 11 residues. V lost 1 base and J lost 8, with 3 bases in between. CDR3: CASSLEHTIYF. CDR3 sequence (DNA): TGTGCCAGCAGCTTAGAGCACACCATATATTTT. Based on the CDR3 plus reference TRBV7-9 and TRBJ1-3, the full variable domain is DTGVSQNPRHKITKRGQNVTFRCDPISEHNRLYWYRQTLGQGPEFLTYFQNEAQLEKSRLLSDRFSAERPKGSFSTLEIQRTEQGDSAMYLCASSLEHTIYFGEGSWLTVV.

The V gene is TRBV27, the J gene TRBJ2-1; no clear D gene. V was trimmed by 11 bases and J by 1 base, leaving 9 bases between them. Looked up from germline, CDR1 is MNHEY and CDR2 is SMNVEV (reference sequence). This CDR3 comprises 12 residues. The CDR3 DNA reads TGTGCCGCTGGTGGGTCCTACAATGAGCAGTTCTTC. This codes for CAAGGSYNEQFF.

CDR3 DNA: TGTGCCAGTAGTCTCCAGGGGCCCGGTGGGAATGGCTACACCTTC. Amino acids: CASSLQGPGGNGYTF. The rearrangement joins TRBV19 to TRBJ1-2; D might be TRBD1 (6 bases). V shed 5 bases and J shed 6 bases, with 19 bases lying between them. CDR1 and CDR2 (germline): LNHDA, SQIVND (reference sequence). The CDR3 consists of 15 residues.

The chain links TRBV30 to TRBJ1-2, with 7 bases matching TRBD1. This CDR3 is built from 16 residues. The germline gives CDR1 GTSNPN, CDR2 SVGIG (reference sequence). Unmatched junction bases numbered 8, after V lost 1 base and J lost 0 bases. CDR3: CAWSAVRQGSNYGYTF. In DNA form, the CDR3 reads TGTGCCTGGAGTGCCGTCAGACAGGGCTCTAACTATGGCTACACCTTC.

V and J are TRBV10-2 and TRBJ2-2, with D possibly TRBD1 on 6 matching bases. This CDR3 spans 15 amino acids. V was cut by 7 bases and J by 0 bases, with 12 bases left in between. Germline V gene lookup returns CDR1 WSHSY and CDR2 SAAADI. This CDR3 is CASTTDSPNTGELFF. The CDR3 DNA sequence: TGCGCCAGCACCACGGACAGCCCGAACACCGGGGAGCTGTTTTTT.

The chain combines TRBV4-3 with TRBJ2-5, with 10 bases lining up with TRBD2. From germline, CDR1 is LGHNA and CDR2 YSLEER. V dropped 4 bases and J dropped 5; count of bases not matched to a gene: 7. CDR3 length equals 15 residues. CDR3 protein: CASSRLLAGFETQYF. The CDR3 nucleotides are TGCGCCAGCAGCCGCCTACTAGCGGGATTTGAGACCCAGTACTTC.

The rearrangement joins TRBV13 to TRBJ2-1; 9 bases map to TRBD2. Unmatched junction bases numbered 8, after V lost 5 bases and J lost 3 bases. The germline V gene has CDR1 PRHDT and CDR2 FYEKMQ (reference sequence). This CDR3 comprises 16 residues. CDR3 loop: CASSTPSGMNYNEQFF. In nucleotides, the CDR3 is TGTGCCAGCAGCACTCCTAGCGGGATGAACTACAATGAGCAGTTCTTC.

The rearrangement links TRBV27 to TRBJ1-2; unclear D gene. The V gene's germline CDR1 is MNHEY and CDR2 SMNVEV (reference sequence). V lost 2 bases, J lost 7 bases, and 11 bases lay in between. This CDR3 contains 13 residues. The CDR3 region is CASSLLAVSGYTF. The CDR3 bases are TGTGCCAGCAGTTTACTGGCGGTCTCTGGCTACACCTTC.

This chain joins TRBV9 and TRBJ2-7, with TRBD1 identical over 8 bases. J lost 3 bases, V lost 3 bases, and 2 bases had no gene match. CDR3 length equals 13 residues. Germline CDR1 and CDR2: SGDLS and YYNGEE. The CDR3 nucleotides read TGTGCCAGCAGCGGGACAGGGATCTACGAGCAGTACTTC. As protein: CASSGTGIYEQYF.

The CDR3 DNA reads TGTGCCAGCAGCTTAGTAGGGGCAGGGAGGGAAGCTTTCTTT. The encoded protein is CASSLVGAGREAFF. The chain joins TRBV7-9 to TRBJ1-1; possibly TRBD1 for D (5 bases). Germline loops: CDR1 SEHNR, CDR2 FQNEAQ (reference sequence). V shed 1 base and J shed 8 bases, with 14 bases lying between them. The CDR3 extends over 14 amino acids.

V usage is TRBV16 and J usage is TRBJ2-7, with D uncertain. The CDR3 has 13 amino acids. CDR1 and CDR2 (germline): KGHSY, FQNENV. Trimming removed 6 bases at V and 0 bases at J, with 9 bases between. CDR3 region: CASSSESSYEQYF. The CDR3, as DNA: TGTGCCAGCAGTTCGGAGAGCTCCTACGAGCAGTACTTC.

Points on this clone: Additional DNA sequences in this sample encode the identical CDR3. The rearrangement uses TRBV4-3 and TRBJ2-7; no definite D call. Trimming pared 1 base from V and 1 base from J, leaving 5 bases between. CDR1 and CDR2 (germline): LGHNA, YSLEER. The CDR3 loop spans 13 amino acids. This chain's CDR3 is CASSQGGSYEQYF. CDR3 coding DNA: TGCGCCAGCAGCCAAGGTGGATCCTACGAGCAGTACTTC.

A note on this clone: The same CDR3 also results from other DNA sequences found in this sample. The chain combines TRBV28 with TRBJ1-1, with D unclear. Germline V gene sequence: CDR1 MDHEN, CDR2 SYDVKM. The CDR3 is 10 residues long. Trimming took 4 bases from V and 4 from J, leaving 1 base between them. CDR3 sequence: CASSSTEAFF. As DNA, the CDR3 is TGTGCCAGCAGTTCCACTGAAGCTTTCTTT.

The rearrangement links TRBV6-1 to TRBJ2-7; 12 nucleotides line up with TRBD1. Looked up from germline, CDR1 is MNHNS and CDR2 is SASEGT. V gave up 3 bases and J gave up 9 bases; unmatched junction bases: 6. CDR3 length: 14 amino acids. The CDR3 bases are TGTGCCAGCAGTGAGATGGGACAGGGGGCGAGGCAGTACTTC. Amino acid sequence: CASSEMGQGARQYF.

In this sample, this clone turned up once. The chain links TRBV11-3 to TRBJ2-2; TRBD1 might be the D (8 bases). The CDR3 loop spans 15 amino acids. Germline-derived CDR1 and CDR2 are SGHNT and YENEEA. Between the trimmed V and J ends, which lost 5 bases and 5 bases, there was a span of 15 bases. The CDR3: CASSPNRGGTGELFF. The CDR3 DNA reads TGTGCCAGCAGCCCCAACAGGGGGGGGACCGGGGAGCTGTTTTTT.

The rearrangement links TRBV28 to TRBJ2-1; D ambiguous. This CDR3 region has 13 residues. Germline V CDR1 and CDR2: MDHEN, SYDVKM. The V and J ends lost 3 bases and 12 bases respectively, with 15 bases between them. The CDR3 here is CASSLTPRALQFF. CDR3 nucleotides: TGTGCCAGCAGTTTGACCCCCCGGGCTCTGCAGTTCTTC.

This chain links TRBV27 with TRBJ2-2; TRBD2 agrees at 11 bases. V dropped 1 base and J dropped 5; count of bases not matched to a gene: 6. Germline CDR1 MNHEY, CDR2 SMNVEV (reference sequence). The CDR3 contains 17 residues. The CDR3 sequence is CASSLLLAGGQTGELFF. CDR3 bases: TGTGCCAGCAGTTTATTGCTAGCGGGAGGTCAGACCGGGGAGCTGTTTTTT.

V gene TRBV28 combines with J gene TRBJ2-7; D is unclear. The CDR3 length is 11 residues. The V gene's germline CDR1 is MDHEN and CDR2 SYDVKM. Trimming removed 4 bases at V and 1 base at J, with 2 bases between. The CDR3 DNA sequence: TGTGCCAGCAGTTGGTCCTACGAGCAGTACTTC. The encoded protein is CASSWSYEQYF.

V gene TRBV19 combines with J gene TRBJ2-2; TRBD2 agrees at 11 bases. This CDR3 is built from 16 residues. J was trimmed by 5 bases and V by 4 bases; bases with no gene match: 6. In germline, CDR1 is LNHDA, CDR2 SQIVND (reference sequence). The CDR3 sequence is CASSRLSGRGTGELFF. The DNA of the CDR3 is TGTGCCAGTAGTAGGCTTAGCGGGAGGGGGACCGGGGAGCTGTTTTTT.

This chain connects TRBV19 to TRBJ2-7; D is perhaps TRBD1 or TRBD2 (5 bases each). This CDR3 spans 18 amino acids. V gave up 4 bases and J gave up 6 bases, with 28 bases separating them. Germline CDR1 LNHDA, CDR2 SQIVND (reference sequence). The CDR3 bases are TGTGCCAGTAGTAGGTCAGGGCTGGGCGAGGGAAGGCTCTCCGAGCAGTACTTC. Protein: CASSRSGLGEGRLSEQYF.

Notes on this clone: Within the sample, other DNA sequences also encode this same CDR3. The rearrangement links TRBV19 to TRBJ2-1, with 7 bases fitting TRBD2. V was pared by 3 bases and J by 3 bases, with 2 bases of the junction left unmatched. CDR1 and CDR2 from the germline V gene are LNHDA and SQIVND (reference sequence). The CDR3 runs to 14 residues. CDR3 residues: CASSIGEGYNEQFF. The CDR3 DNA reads TGTGCCAGTAGTATTGGGGAGGGCTACAATGAGCAGTTCTTC.

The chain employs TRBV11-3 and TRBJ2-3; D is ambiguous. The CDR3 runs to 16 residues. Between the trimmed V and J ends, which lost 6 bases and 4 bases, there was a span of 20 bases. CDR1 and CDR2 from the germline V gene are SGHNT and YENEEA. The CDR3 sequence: CASRPRRRSLPDTQYF. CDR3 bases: TGTGCCAGCAGGCCCCGTCGTCGTAGTCTTCCAGATACGCAGTATTTT.

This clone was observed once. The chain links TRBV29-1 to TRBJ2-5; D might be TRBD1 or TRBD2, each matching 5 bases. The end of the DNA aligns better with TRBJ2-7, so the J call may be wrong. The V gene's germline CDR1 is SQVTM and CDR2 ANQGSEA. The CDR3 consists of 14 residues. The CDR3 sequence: CSVGGGREAYEQYF. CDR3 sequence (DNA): TGCAGCGTGGGTGGGGGACGCGAGGCCTACGAGCAGTACTTC.

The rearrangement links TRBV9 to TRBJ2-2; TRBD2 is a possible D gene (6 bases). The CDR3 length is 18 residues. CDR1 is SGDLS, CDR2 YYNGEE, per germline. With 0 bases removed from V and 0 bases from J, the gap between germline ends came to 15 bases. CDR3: CASSVATSLAPNTGELFF. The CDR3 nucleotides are TGTGCCAGCAGCGTAGCTACAAGTCTAGCGCCGAACACCGGGGAGCTGTTTTTT.

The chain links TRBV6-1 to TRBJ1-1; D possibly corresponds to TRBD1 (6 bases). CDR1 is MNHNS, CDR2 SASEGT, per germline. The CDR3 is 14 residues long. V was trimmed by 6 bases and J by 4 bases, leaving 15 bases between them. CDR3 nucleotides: TGTGCCAGCAGCCTAGGGGGGGAGGGCACTGAAGCTTTCTTT. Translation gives CASSLGGEGTEAFF.

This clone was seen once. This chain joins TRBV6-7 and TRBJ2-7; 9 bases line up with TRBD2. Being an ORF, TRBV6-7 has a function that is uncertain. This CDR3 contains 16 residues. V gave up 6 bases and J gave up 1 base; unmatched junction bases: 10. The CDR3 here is CASSHPIAGASYEQYF. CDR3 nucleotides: TGTGCCAGCAGCCACCCCATAGCGGGAGCTTCCTACGAGCAGTACTTC.